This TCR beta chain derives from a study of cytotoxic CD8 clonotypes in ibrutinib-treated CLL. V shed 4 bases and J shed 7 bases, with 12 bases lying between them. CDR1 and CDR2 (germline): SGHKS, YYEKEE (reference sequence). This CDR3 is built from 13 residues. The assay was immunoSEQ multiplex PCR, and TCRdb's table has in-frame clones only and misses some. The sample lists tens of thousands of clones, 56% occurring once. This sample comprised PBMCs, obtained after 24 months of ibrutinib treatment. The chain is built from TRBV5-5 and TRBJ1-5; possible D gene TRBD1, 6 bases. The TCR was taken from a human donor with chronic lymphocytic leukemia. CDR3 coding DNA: TGTGCCAGCAGCGAACAGGGTAGGCAGCCCCAGCATTTT. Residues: CASSEQGRQPQHF.